In its sample, the clone carrying this T cell receptor (beta chain) was seen many times. The data belong to a study of neurological immune-mediated disorders. The V gene's germline CDR1 is MNHNY and CDR2 SVGAGI (reference sequence). The CDR3 runs to 16 residues. Germline trimming cut 4 bases from V and 14 bases from J; bases unmatched to any gene: 19. The unsorted libraries had their origin in 2 million PBMCs stored at -80 C. Each CDR3 protein gets one entry after TCRdb re-called the 5' RACE reads with MiXCR. Of roughly 41,000 distinct CDR3 sequences in the sample, about 2% were seen once. This receptor was taken from a woman in her 40s with multiple sclerosis. The specimen was PBMCs. The chain carries TRBV6-6 and TRBJ1-4; 7 bases agree with TRBD1. Here the CDR3 reads CASSFTPGQRTSQLFF. CDR3 in DNA: TGTGCCAGCAGTTTCACGCCGGGACAGAGGACATCTCAGCTGTTTTTT.